These 23 T cell receptor beta chains share one sample of origin, sequenced in a study of blood T cells in healthy people across ages. A sample-barcoded 5' primer and a J-beta primer mix were used in a second PCR of roughly 6 to 11 cycles. TCRdb recomputed calls from the 5' RACE reads with MiXCR, one row per CDR3 protein. Found here are about 640,000 distinct CDR3 sequences, roughly 31% of them singletons; the top ten hold more than 15%. Input material: blood. Every receptor here comes from an elderly woman in good health.

This clonotype was detected many times. The V and J genes are TRBV12-3 or TRBV12-4 and TRBJ1-1, with 8 bases fitting TRBD1. The CDR3 is 13 residues long. With V trimmed by 8 bases and J by 1 base, 3 bases remained unmatched. CDR3: CASGTGRNTEAFF. In nucleotides, the CDR3 is TGTGCCAGCGGGACAGGTCGGAACACTGAAGCTTTCTTT.

This clonotype was counted many times. V is TRBV12-3 or TRBV12-4 and J is TRBJ1-1; tentative D call: TRBD1 (5 bases). The CDR3 has 18 residues. V was trimmed by 5 bases and J by 0 bases, leaving 22 bases between them. CDR3 bases: TGTGCCAGCAGTCCAAAGAGGGTGACAGCTTGGATGAACACTGAAGCTTTCTTT. Translated: CASSPKRVTAWMNTEAFF.

This clonotype came up many times. V gene TRBV10-3 combines with J gene TRBJ2-1, with TRBD2 matching over 7 bases. Germline V lookup: CDR1 ENHRY, CDR2 SYGVKD. J lost 6 bases, V lost 5 bases, and 4 bases had no gene match. The CDR3 is 13 amino acids. The CDR3 nucleotides read TGTGCCATCAGTCCGCGGGGGAGCAATGAGCAGTTCTTC. Protein sequence: CAISPRGSNEQFF.

This clonotype was recorded at least ten times. The chain couples TRBV28 to TRBJ2-7, with D possibly being TRBD1 or TRBD2 (6 bases each). Trimming left V 5 bases short and J 5 bases short, with 19 bases between. Per germline, CDR1 MDHEN and CDR2 SYDVKM. The CDR3 consists of 15 residues. Here the CDR3 reads CASSPLGGIQDEQYF. The CDR3 bases are TGTGCCAGCAGTCCGCTAGGGGGGATCCAGGACGAGCAGTACTTC.

DNA of the CDR3: TGTGCCGCCCGGACAGTCTATAGCAATCAGCCCCAGCATTTT. Protein sequence: CAARTVYSNQPQHF. This chain links TRBV28 with TRBJ1-5; a possible D gene is TRBD1 (6 bases). CDR3 length: 14 amino acids. Germline CDR1 is MDHEN and CDR2 is SYDVKM. Trimming removed 11 bases from V and 0 bases from J, with 14 bases in between.

With regard to this clonotype: The junction and the germline gene differ at one end; a read error may be behind it. The CDR3 DNA reads TGCGTCAGCAGCCTGCTGGGACAGGGAAACACTGAAGCTTTCTTT. This gives the protein CVSSLLGQGNTEAFF. The chain has TRBV5-1 and TRBJ1-1; 9 bases are a match to TRBD1. This CDR3 spans 15 amino acids. Germline-derived CDR1 and CDR2 are SGHRS and YFSETQ.

This clonotype was seen ten or more times. The V call is TRBV5-6, the J call TRBJ2-1; possibly TRBD1 for D (6 bases). The germline gives CDR1 SGHDT, CDR2 YYEEEE. V was trimmed by 0 bases and J by 4 bases, leaving 11 bases between them. The CDR3 extends over 15 amino acids. CDR3 DNA: TGTGCCAGCAGCTTGGATCAGGGGAAATACAATGAGCAGTTCTTC. Its translation: CASSLDQGKYNEQFF.

In its sample, this clonotype was seen many times. The V gene is TRBV20-1, the J gene TRBJ1-6, with D perhaps matching TRBD1 (5 bases). V lost 5 bases and J lost 0, with 11 bases in between. Per germline, CDR1 DFQATT and CDR2 SNEGSKA (reference sequence). This CDR3 spans 15 amino acids. The CDR3 DNA is TGCAGTGCTGCCAGGGAGAGCTCCTATAATTCACCCCTCCACTTT. Residues: CSAARESSYNSPLHF.

The CDR3: CSAVRTENYGYTF. CDR3 sequence (DNA): TGCAGTGCTGTACGGACGGAGAACTATGGCTACACCTTC. This chain links TRBV20-1 with TRBJ1-2; D is ambiguous. The CDR3 is made up of 13 amino acids. The V and J ends lost 5 bases and 2 bases respectively, with 12 bases between them. From germline, CDR1 is DFQATT and CDR2 SNEGSKA (reference sequence).

Regarding this clonotype: Sequence at one end of the junction differs from germline and may be a read error. The gene calls are TRBV3-1 and TRBJ1-6; a weak D match, TRBD1 (5 bases). The CDR3 runs to 13 residues. Germline V gene sequence: CDR1 LGHDT, CDR2 YNNKEL (reference sequence). The CDR3 region is CVSSQAGSSPLHF. The CDR3, as DNA: TGTGTCAGCAGCCAAGCAGGGTCTTCACCCCTCCACTTT.

About this clonotype itself: A junction end diverges from the germline sequence, so it may reflect a read error. The chain links TRBV5-6 to TRBJ1-2; 8 bases map to TRBD1. The germline CDR1 and CDR2 sequences are SGHDT and YYEEEE. The CDR3 covers 15 residues. CDR3 residues: CASSATGTGNYVYTF. As DNA, the CDR3 is TGTGCCAGCAGCGCTACCGGGACAGGCAACTATGTCTACACCTTC. Variable domain in full (rest from reference TRBV5-6 and TRBJ1-2): DAGVTQSPTHLIKTRGQQVTLRCSPKSGHDTVSWYQQALGQGPQFIFQYYEEEERQRGNFPDRFSGHQFPNYSSELNVNALLLGDSALYLCASSATGTGNYVYTFGSGTRLTVV.

This clonotype was detected many times. The chain joins TRBV4-3 to TRBJ2-3; D remains ambiguous. This CDR3 has 16 residues. Germline V gene sequence: CDR1 LGHNA, CDR2 YSLEER. V lost 0 bases, J lost 0 bases, and 10 bases lay in between. The CDR3 loop is CASSQDRLPSTDTQYF. The CDR3 DNA sequence: TGCGCCAGCAGCCAAGACCGGCTTCCTAGCACAGATACGCAGTATTTT.

The chain recombines TRBV18 with TRBJ2-7; TRBD1 aligns across 8 bases. V trimming: 4 bases; J trimming: 3 bases; junction bases outside the gene matches: 11. The CDR3 extends over 16 amino acids. CDR1 and CDR2 (germline): KGHSH, LQKENI. CDR3 loop: CASSLTWDRSLYEQYF. CDR3 DNA sequence: TGTGCCAGCTCACTTACGTGGGACAGGAGCCTCTACGAGCAGTACTTC.

This clonotype has a count of ten or more. J is TRBJ2-1 and V is TRBV27; 8 positions match TRBD1. V trimming: 6 bases; J trimming: 7 bases; junction bases outside the gene matches: 11. Germline V gene sequence: CDR1 MNHEY, CDR2 SMNVEV (reference sequence). CDR3 length: 15 amino acids. The CDR3 region is CASRLVGQGVNEQFF. The CDR3 nucleotides are TGTGCCAGCAGACTCGTTGGACAGGGTGTGAATGAGCAGTTCTTC.

This clonotype showed up many times. The CDR3 DNA reads TGTGCCATCAGTGATCTTAGGCAGGGAGGAGAGACCCAGTACTTC. It codes for CAISDLRQGGETQYF. The chain links TRBV10-3 to TRBJ2-5; maybe TRBD2 (6 bases). The CDR3 length is 15 residues. Germline V gene sequence: CDR1 ENHRY, CDR2 SYGVKD. Between the trimmed V and J ends, which lost 3 bases and 4 bases, there was a span of 15 bases.

This clonotype occurred many times. This rearrangement joins TRBV5-1 to TRBJ2-3; no firm D call. The CDR3 sequence is 14 residues long. The germline V gene encodes CDR1 SGHRS and CDR2 YFSETQ. V shed 5 bases and J shed 0 bases, with 10 bases lying between them. CDR3 in amino acids: CASRTLGSTDTQYF. The CDR3 bases are TGCGCCAGCAGGACTTTGGGTAGCACAGATACGCAGTATTTT.

Regarding this clonotype: A junction boundary mismatches the germline segment, possibly from a read error. CDR3 DNA sequence: TGTGCCAGCAGCCCGAGGCCCGAGCGTGAGCGGTTCTTC. Translating gives CASSPRPERERFF. The chain recombines TRBV7-2 with TRBJ2-1; D remains ambiguous. The CDR3 consists of 13 residues. Germline V CDR1 and CDR2: SGHTA, FQGNSA.

This clonotype turned up a few times. The chain joins TRBV4-3 to TRBJ1-1; TRBD1 is a possible D gene (6 bases). Deletions cut 4 bases from V and 4 bases from J, with 13 bases between. The CDR3 covers 14 residues. Germline V gene sequence: CDR1 LGHNA, CDR2 YSLEER. CDR3 sequence reads: CASSPGTGPTEAFF. DNA of the CDR3: TGCGCCAGCAGCCCCGGTACAGGGCCCACTGAAGCTTTCTTT.

As concerns this clonotype: The junction does not match germline at one end; this may be a read error. The chain joins TRBV7-8 to TRBJ1-2, with D hard to call. Per the germline V gene, CDR1 is SGHVS and CDR2 is FQNEAQ. This CDR3 is built from 13 residues. As DNA, the CDR3 is TGTGCCAGCAGCACCGGGAGAGGCTATAGCTACACCTTC. Encoded protein: CASSTGRGYSYTF.

The sample holds many counts of this clonotype. The chain links TRBV6-5 to TRBJ1-1; a possible D gene is TRBD1 (5 bases). The CDR3 totals 13 residues. Germline assignment: CDR1 MNHEY and CDR2 SVGAGI. V was clipped by 2 bases and J by 7 bases, with 11 bases between them. CDR3: CASSYLGRGEAFF. DNA for the CDR3: TGTGCCAGCAGTTACCTTGGGAGGGGTGAAGCTTTCTTT.

This clonotype has a count of ten or more. The chain uses TRBV9 and TRBJ2-7; perhaps D is TRBD1 or TRBD2 (6 bases each). Trimming left V 0 bases short and J 0 bases short, with 10 bases between. The germline gives CDR1 SGDLS, CDR2 YYNGEE. CDR3 length: 15 residues. CDR3 DNA: TGTGCCAGCAGCGTAGGGGGGGCCCACTCCTACGAGCAGTACTTC. Its translation: CASSVGGAHSYEQYF.

Note on this clonotype: One end of the junction varies from germline; a read error may be responsible. J is TRBJ1-2 and V is TRBV6-2 or TRBV6-3, with no clear D. Per the germline V gene, CDR1 is MNHEY and CDR2 is SVGEGT. There are 14 residues in the CDR3. The DNA of the CDR3 is TGTGCCAGCAGTTACTTCGGCTCTAACTATGGCCACACCTTC. This gives the protein CASSYFGSNYGHTF.

This clonotype was detected ten times or more. The V gene is TRBV9, the J gene TRBJ2-5, with 11 bases lining up with TRBD2. J lost 1 base, V lost 0 bases, and 5 bases had no gene match. The CDR3 is made up of 17 amino acids. Germline CDR1 is SGDLS and CDR2 is YYNGEE. CDR3 nucleotides: TGTGCCAGCAGCGTAGCATCTAGCGGGGGGCGCCAAGAGACCCAGTACTTC. As protein: CASSVASSGGRQETQYF.